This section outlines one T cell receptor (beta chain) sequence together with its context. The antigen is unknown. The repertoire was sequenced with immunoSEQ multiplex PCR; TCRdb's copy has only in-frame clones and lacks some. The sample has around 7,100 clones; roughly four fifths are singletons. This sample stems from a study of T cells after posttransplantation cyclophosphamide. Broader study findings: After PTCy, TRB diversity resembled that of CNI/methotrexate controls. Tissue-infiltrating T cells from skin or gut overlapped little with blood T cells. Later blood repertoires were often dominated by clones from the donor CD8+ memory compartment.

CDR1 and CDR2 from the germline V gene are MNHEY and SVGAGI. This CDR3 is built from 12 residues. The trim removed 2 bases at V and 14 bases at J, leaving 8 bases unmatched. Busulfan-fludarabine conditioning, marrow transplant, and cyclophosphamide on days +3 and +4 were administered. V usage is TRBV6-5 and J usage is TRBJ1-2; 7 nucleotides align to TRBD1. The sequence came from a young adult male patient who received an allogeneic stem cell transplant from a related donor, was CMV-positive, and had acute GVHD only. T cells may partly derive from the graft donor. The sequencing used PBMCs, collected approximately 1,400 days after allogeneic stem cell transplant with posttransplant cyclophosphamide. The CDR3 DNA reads TGTGCCAGCAGTTACCTCGGCAGGGGGAAGACCTTC. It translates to CASSYLGRGKTF.